The next 32 T cell receptor beta chains were all read from a single sample in a study of blood T cell repertoires in COVID-19. Using immunoSEQ multiplex PCR, the repertoire was profiled, and TCRdb retains in-frame clones only, with some absent. The table includes some 130,000 clones, roughly 85% detected once. Sequences were obtained from peripheral blood. Source of these receptors: a man aged 55-75 years with acute or convalescent COVID-19.

The chain uses TRBV18 and TRBJ1-5; D gene uncertain. The CDR3 is 15 residues long. V lost 1 base and J 5 bases, leaving 12 bases between the germline ends. Per germline, CDR1 KGHSH and CDR2 LQKENI. The DNA for the CDR3 is TGTGCCAGCTCACCACAATCGGGAAGGGATCAGCCCCAGCATTTT. It specifies CASSPQSGRDQPQHF.

This rearrangement joins TRBV6-2 or TRBV6-3 to TRBJ2-5; possible D gene TRBD1, 5 bases. Germline V gene lookup returns CDR1 MNHEY and CDR2 SVGEGT. V dropped 5 bases and J dropped 4 bases, with 14 bases sitting between them. CDR3 length: 14 amino acids. This CDR3 is CASSAGRGRETQYF. The CDR3 region has the DNA TGTGCCAGCAGTGCCGGAAGGGGCCGAGAGACCCAGTACTTC.

This clone appeared a few times. The rearrangement uses TRBV11-1 and TRBJ2-1; D unclear. The germline V gene has CDR1 SGHAT and CDR2 FQDESV (reference sequence). V lost 1 base and J lost 5, with 9 bases in between. The CDR3 consists of 14 residues. Written as DNA, the CDR3 is TGTGCCAGCAGCTTAGATTCAGATAACAATGAGCAGTTCTTC. Translation gives CASSLDSDNNEQFF. The whole variable domain, remainder taken from reference TRBV11-1 and TRBJ2-1, is EAEVAQSPRYKITEKSQAVAFWCDPISGHATLYWYRQILGQGPELLVQFQDESVVDDSQLPKDRFSAERLKGVDSTLKIQPAELGDSAMYLCASSLDSDNNEQFFGPGTRLTVL.

V and J are TRBV5-5 and TRBJ2-5; D may be TRBD2 (7 bases). This CDR3 region has 16 residues. Trimming shortened V by 4 bases and J by 1 base, and 17 bases separated the two germline ends. Per the germline V gene, CDR1 is SGHKS and CDR2 is YYEKEE (reference sequence). In nucleotides, the CDR3 is TGTGCCAGCAGCCCCCCGGGGGGCGCCGTCCAAGAGACCCAGTACTTC. It codes for CASSPPGGAVQETQYF.

This chain connects TRBV6-6 to TRBJ2-7; perhaps TRBD1 as D (6 bases). There are 14 residues in the CDR3. V was pared by 5 bases and J by 3 bases, with 14 bases between. Germline V lookup: CDR1 MNHNY, CDR2 SVGAGI (reference sequence). DNA of the CDR3: TGTGCCAGCAGTCGATCGACAGGTTACTACGAGCAGTACTTC. Translating it yields CASSRSTGYYEQYF.

The J gene is TRBJ2-1, the V gene TRBV7-6; TRBD2 matches at 9 bases. The CDR3 loop spans 16 amino acids. V shed 5 bases, J shed 1 base, and the junction held 6 bases outside the gene matches. Germline V gives CDR1 SGHVS, CDR2 FNYEAQ. The chain's CDR3 is CASSARLADSYNEQFF. The CDR3 DNA sequence: TGTGCCAGCAGCGCTCGACTAGCGGATTCCTACAATGAGCAGTTCTTC.

CDR3 coding DNA: TGTGCCAGCTCACCATCAGAAGCCTATAATTCACCCCTCCACTTT. Translation gives CASSPSEAYNSPLHF. The chain couples TRBV18 to TRBJ1-6; no clear D gene. CDR1 and CDR2 from the germline V gene are KGHSH and LQKENI. V gave up 2 bases and J gave up 2 bases, with 7 bases separating them. CDR3 size: 15 residues.

The V call is TRBV10-2, the J call TRBJ1-5; D ambiguous. Germline CDR1 is WSHSY and CDR2 is SAAADI. Trimming pared 0 bases from V and 5 bases from J, leaving 5 bases between. The CDR3 consists of 13 residues. In DNA, the CDR3 is TGCGCCAGCAGTGAGTCCGGGGATCAGCCCCAGCATTTT. This translates into CASSESGDQPQHF.

The chain joins TRBV28 to TRBJ2-7; 7 bases match TRBD1. The CDR3 extends over 14 amino acids. V lost 3 bases to trimming and J lost 3 bases; unmatched junction nucleotides: 5. The germline CDR1 and CDR2 sequences are MDHEN and SYDVKM. In DNA, the CDR3 is TGTGCCAGCAGTTTGTCGGGACAGAACTACGAGCAGTACTTC. Its protein is CASSLSGQNYEQYF.

The V call is TRBV28, the J call TRBJ1-6, with TRBD1 as a possible D gene (5 bases). Germline V CDR1 and CDR2: MDHEN, SYDVKM. The length of the CDR3 is 15 residues. Between the trimmed V and J ends, which lost 6 bases and 6 bases, there was a span of 15 bases. CDR3 nucleotide sequence: TGTGCCAGCAGGGCGGGGGGACCGTTTAATTCACCCCTCCACTTT. It yields the protein CASRAGGPFNSPLHF.

The V gene is TRBV21-1, the J gene TRBJ2-1; the table's D gene call, TRBD2, was not cross checked with the DNA. TRBV21-1 is a listed pseudogene. The CDR3 loop spans 17 amino acids. Here the CDR3 reads CASSTRTSGRKCNEQFF. The CDR3 bases are TGTGCCAGCAGCACCCGGACTAGCGGGAGGAAATGCAATGAGCAGTTCTTC.

The chain has TRBV28 and TRBJ1-1; 9 positions agree with TRBD1. The J segment lost 0 bases and the V segment lost 9 bases, leaving 11 bases of the junction unmatched. This CDR3 region has 16 residues. The germline V gene encodes CDR1 MDHEN and CDR2 SYDVKM. The CDR3 region is CASPPRDRVMNTEAFF. Written as DNA, the CDR3 is TGTGCCAGTCCTCCCAGGGACAGGGTGATGAACACTGAAGCTTTCTTT.

The V gene is TRBV6-5, the J gene TRBJ1-2; D remains unclear. The CDR3 contains 15 residues. V gave up 0 bases and J gave up 4 bases, with 12 bases separating them. Germline V CDR1 and CDR2: MNHEY, SVGAGI. The chain's CDR3 is CASSYSKGGIYGYTF. The DNA for the CDR3 is TGTGCCAGCAGTTACTCGAAGGGAGGAATCTATGGCTACACCTTC.

The chain carries TRBV5-1 and TRBJ2-7; 9 nucleotides align to TRBD2. This CDR3 has 15 residues. V lost 0 bases to trimming and J lost 2 bases; unmatched junction nucleotides: 3. Germline CDR1 SGHRS, CDR2 YFSETQ. CDR3 coding DNA: TGCGCCAGCAGCTTGGCTAGCGGGACCGCCTACGAGCAGTACTTC. This encodes CASSLASGTAYEQYF.

The genes are TRBV7-2 and TRBJ2-7; D perhaps matches TRBD2 (6 bases). Trimming shortened V by 6 bases and J by 3 bases, and 15 bases separated the two germline ends. CDR3 length: 14 amino acids. Germline CDR1 is SGHTA and CDR2 is FQGNSA. CDR3: CASRADRDFYEQYF. The CDR3 DNA follows: TGTGCCAGCAGAGCCGACCGGGACTTCTACGAGCAGTACTTC.

The chain is built from TRBV20-1 and TRBJ1-5, with a tentative D call TRBD1 (6 bases). Germline V gene data show CDR1 as DFQATT and CDR2 as SNEGSKA (reference sequence). The CDR3 runs to 13 residues. V was shortened by 3 bases and J by 6 bases, with 12 bases between the two germline ends. In nucleotides, the CDR3 is TGCAGTGCTAGTCAGGGGCAGGGTCAGCCCCAGCATTTT. This codes for CSASQGQGQPQHF.

V is TRBV27 and J is TRBJ1-2; unclear D gene. CDR1 is MNHEY, CDR2 SMNVEV, per germline (reference sequence). The CDR3 runs 14 residues. V lost 7 bases to trimming and J lost 4 bases, with 16 bases between them. CDR3 sequence reads: CASNPGGYSYGYTF. The CDR3 nucleotides read TGTGCCAGCAACCCGGGAGGGTATAGCTATGGCTACACCTTC.

V and J are TRBV5-1 and TRBJ2-2; a weak D match, TRBD1 (5 bases). The length of the CDR3 is 16 residues. Trimming pared 4 bases from V and 1 base from J, leaving 14 bases between. Per germline, CDR1 SGHRS and CDR2 YFSETQ. The CDR3 region is CASSRQPNLNTGELFF. The DNA of the CDR3 is TGCGCCAGCAGCCGACAGCCGAACTTGAACACCGGGGAGCTGTTTTTT.

The rearrangement links TRBV19 to TRBJ2-3, with 9 bases matching TRBD2. This CDR3 has 13 amino acids. The J segment lost 7 bases and the V segment lost 7 bases, leaving 6 bases of the junction unmatched. The V gene's germline CDR1 is LNHDA and CDR2 SQIVND (reference sequence). The CDR3 spells CASKIAGVNTQYF. As DNA, the CDR3 is TGTGCCAGTAAGATAGCGGGAGTGAATACGCAGTATTTT.

The chain links TRBV7-6 to TRBJ2-7; 10 bases match TRBD1. The V gene end was trimmed by 4 bases and the J gene end by 7 bases; junction bases not matched to a gene: 10. The CDR3 sequence is 15 residues long. The germline V gene encodes CDR1 SGHVS and CDR2 FNYEAQ. The chain's CDR3 is CASSWEPGQGWEQYF. The CDR3 region has the DNA TGTGCCAGCAGCTGGGAACCGGGACAGGGGTGGGAGCAGTACTTC.

This chain joins TRBV6-5 and TRBJ1-2; weak D call: TRBD1 (5 bases). The V gene lost 7 bases and the J gene lost 2 bases, with 17 bases spanning the gap. CDR3 length equals 15 residues. Germline-derived CDR1 and CDR2 are MNHEY and SVGAGI. CDR3 nucleotide sequence: TGTGCCAGCACCGAGGTCGGGGGAGGCAACTATGGCTACACCTTC. This translates into CASTEVGGGNYGYTF.

The CDR3 loop is CASSPPWRLAGESTGELFF. DNA for the CDR3: TGTGCCAGCAGCCCCCCCTGGCGGCTAGCGGGAGAAAGCACCGGGGAGCTGTTTTTT. V usage is TRBV11-3 and J usage is TRBJ2-2; 10 nucleotides agree with TRBD2. This CDR3 comprises 19 residues. V gave up 5 bases and J gave up 4 bases; unmatched junction bases: 16. CDR1 is SGHNT, CDR2 YENEEA, per germline.

V and J are TRBV27 and TRBJ1-4; D not resolved. The germline CDR1 and CDR2 sequences are MNHEY and SMNVEV (reference sequence). The CDR3 contains 14 residues. The V end was cut by 2 bases, the J end by 8 bases, with 12 bases between. CDR3 sequence (DNA): TGTGCCAGCAGTTTAGAGAGGAAACCCGAAAAACTGTTTTTT. As protein: CASSLERKPEKLFF. Drawing the rest from reference TRBV27 and TRBJ1-4, the complete variable domain is EAQVTQNPRYLITVTGKKLTVTCSQNMNHEYMSWYRQDPGLGLRQIYYSMNVEVTDKGDVPEGYKVSRKEKRNFPLILESPSPNQTSLYFCASSLERKPEKLFFGSGTQLSVL.

V gene TRBV7-9 combines with J gene TRBJ2-5, with a weak D call TRBD2 (5 bases). CDR1 and CDR2 (germline): SEHNR, FQNEAQ (reference sequence). V was clipped by 8 bases and J by 6 bases, with 13 bases between them. There are 12 residues in the CDR3. This chain's CDR3 is CASGGQSQTQYF. The CDR3 DNA reads TGTGCCAGCGGCGGGCAGAGCCAGACCCAGTACTTC.

The CDR3 region has the DNA TGTGCCAGCAGCTTAAGACAGCTAAATAATTCACCCCTCCACTTT. This translates into CASSLRQLNNSPLHF. This sequence joins TRBV7-2 and TRBJ1-6; D is possibly TRBD1 (5 bases). The CDR3 extends over 15 amino acids. The ends were cut back, 2 bases at V and 5 bases at J, with 10 bases in the middle. Germline-derived CDR1 and CDR2 are SGHTA and FQGNSA. Full variable domain (outside the CDR3, taken from reference TRBV7-2 and TRBJ1-6): GAGVSQSPSNKVTEKGKDVELRCDPISGHTALYWYRQSLGQGLEFLIYFQGNSAPDKSGLPSDRFSAERTGGSVSTLTIQRTQQEDSAVYLCASSLRQLNNSPLHFGNGTRLTVT.

The table lists this clone with a few counts. This chain joins TRBV7-2 and TRBJ1-2; maybe TRBD1 (5 bases). Germline CDR1 and CDR2: SGHTA and FQGNSA. This CDR3 spans 15 amino acids. V dropped 1 base and J dropped 0 bases, with 9 bases sitting between them. CDR3 sequence: CASSLDRGANYGYTF. DNA for the CDR3: TGTGCCAGCAGCTTAGACCGGGGGGCTAACTATGGCTACACCTTC.

Ten or more counts support this clone. The genes are TRBV27 and TRBJ2-7; no firm D call. Deletions cut 4 bases from V and 1 base from J, with 8 bases between. Germline CDR1 is MNHEY and CDR2 is SMNVEV (reference sequence). The CDR3 runs 13 residues. Here the CDR3 reads CASSYTGSYEQYF. CDR3 in DNA: TGTGCCAGCAGTTACACCGGGTCCTACGAGCAGTACTTC.

V gene TRBV7-9 combines with J gene TRBJ1-1; D unclear. CDR3 length: 12 amino acids. The ends were cut back, 4 bases at V and 9 bases at J, with 12 bases in the middle. Per the germline V gene, CDR1 is SEHNR and CDR2 is FQNEAQ (reference sequence). As DNA, the CDR3 is TGTGCCAGCAGCTCGGAACAGCCAAAAGCTTTCTTT. It translates to CASSSEQPKAFF.

In DNA form, the CDR3 reads TGTGCCAGCAGTGAAACTTACTATAATTCACCCCTCCACTTT. Protein sequence: CASSETYYNSPLHF. The chain is built from TRBV6-1 and TRBJ1-6; D unresolved. V gave up 2 bases and J gave up 3 bases, with 5 bases separating them. Germline CDR1 reads MNHNS; CDR2 reads SASEGT. CDR3 length: 14 amino acids.

This chain links TRBV16 with TRBJ1-3, with D possibly being TRBD1 (5 bases). Between the trimmed V and J ends, which lost 6 bases and 3 bases, there was a span of 9 bases. Germline V CDR1 and CDR2: KGHSY, FQNENV. The CDR3 extends over 13 amino acids. In DNA form, the CDR3 reads TGTGCCAGCAGACACGACAGTGGAAACACCATATATTTT. This sequence encodes CASRHDSGNTIYF. Using reference TRBV16 and TRBJ1-3 for the parts outside the CDR3, the full variable domain is GEEVAQTPKHLVRGEGQKAKLYCAPIKGHSYVFWYQQVLKNEFKFLISFQNENVFDETGMPKERFSAKCLPNSPCSLEIQATKLEDSAVYFCASRHDSGNTIYFGEGSWLTVV.

The V gene is TRBV18, the J gene TRBJ2-2, with 8 bases that match TRBD2. V was clipped by 2 bases and J by 3 bases; unmatched bases: 11. Germline V gene data show CDR1 as KGHSH and CDR2 as LQKENI. The CDR3 consists of 18 residues. For the CDR3, the DNA is TGTGCCAGCTCACCATCAAGCGGGAGTTTTTCGTACACCGGGGAGCTGTTTTTT. It yields the protein CASSPSSGSFSYTGELFF.

The chain recombines TRBV6-6 with TRBJ1-6; D possibly corresponds to TRBD1 (6 bases). Germline V gene data show CDR1 as MNHNY and CDR2 as SVGAGI (reference sequence). The length of the CDR3 is 15 residues. V lost 8 bases, J lost 3 bases, and 14 bases lay in between. The CDR3 bases are TGTGCCAGCGTATTCGACAGGATCTATAATTCACCCCTCCACTTT. Translating it yields CASVFDRIYNSPLHF.